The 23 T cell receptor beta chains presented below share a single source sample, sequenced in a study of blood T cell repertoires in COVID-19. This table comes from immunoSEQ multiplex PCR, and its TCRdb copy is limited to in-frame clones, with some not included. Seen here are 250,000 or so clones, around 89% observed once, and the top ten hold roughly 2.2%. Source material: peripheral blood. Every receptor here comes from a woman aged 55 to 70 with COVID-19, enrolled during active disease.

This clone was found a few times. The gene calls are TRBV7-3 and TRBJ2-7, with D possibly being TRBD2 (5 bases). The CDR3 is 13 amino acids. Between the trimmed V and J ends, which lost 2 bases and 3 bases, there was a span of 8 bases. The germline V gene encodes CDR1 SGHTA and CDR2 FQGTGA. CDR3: CASSLEADYEQYF. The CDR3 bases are TGTGCCAGCAGCTTAGAAGCGGACTACGAGCAGTACTTC.

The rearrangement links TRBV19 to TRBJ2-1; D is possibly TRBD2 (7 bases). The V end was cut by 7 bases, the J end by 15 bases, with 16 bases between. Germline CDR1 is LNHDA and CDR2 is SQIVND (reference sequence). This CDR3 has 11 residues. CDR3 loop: CASTSGGPRFF. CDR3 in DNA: TGTGCCAGTACCTCCGGGGGGCCGCGGTTCTTC.

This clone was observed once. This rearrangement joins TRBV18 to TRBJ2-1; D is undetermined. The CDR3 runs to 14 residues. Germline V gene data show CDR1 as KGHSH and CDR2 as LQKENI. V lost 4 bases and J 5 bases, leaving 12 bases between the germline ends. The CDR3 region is CASSRTLGDNEQFF. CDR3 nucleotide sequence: TGTGCCAGCTCACGCACCCTAGGCGACAATGAGCAGTTCTTC.

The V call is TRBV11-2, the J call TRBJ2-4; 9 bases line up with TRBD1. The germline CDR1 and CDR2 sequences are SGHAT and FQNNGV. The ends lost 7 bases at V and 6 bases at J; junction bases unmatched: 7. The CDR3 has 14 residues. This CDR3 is CASTGGQGRNIQYF. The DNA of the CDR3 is TGTGCCAGCACCGGAGGACAGGGGAGAAACATTCAGTACTTC.

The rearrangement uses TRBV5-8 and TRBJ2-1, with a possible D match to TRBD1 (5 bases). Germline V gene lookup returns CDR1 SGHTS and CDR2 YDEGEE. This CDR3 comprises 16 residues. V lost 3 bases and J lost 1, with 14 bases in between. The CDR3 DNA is TGTGCCAGCAGCTCCGAGACAGTTTTGTCCTACAATGAGCAGTTCTTC. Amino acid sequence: CASSSETVLSYNEQFF.

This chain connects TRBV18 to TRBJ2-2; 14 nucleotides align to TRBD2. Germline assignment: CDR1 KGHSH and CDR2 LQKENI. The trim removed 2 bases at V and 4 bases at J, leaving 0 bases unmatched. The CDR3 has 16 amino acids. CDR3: CASSPGLAGGTGELFF. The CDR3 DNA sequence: TGTGCCAGCTCACCAGGACTAGCGGGGGGCACCGGGGAGCTGTTTTTT.

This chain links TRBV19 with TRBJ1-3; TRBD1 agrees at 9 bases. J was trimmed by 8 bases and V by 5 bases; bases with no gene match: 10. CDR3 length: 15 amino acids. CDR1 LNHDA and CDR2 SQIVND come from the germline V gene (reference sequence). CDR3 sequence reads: CASSRGDRDPDTIYF. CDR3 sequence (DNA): TGTGCCAGTAGTCGCGGGGACAGGGATCCGGACACCATATATTTT.

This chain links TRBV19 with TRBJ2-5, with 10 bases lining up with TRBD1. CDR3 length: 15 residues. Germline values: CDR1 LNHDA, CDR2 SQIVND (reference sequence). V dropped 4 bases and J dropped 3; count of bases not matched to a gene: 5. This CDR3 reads CASSRKTGGEETQYF. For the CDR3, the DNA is TGTGCCAGTAGTAGAAAGACAGGGGGCGAAGAGACCCAGTACTTC.

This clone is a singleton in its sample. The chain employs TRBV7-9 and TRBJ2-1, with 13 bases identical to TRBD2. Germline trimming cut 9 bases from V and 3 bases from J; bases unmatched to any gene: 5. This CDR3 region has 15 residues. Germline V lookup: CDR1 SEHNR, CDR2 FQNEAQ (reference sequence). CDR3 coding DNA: TGTGCCAGTGGACTAGCGGGGGAGCACTACAATGAGCAGTTCTTC. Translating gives CASGLAGEHYNEQFF.

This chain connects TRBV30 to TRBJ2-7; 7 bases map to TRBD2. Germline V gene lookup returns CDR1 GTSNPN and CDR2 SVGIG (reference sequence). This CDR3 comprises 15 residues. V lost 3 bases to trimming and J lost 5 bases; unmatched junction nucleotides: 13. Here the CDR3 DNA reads TGTGCCTGGAGCCGCGGGGGACGTTCTGGGGACGAGCAGTACTTC. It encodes CAWSRGGRSGDEQYF.

The CDR3 sequence is CASSIPGGTGELFF. The DNA for the CDR3 is TGTGCCAGTAGTATCCCAGGAGGCACCGGGGAGCTGTTTTTT. The chain employs TRBV19 and TRBJ2-2; D is perhaps TRBD2 (5 bases). Trimming removed 3 bases at V and 4 bases at J, with 9 bases between. There are 14 residues in the CDR3. CDR1 LNHDA and CDR2 SQIVND come from the germline V gene (reference sequence).

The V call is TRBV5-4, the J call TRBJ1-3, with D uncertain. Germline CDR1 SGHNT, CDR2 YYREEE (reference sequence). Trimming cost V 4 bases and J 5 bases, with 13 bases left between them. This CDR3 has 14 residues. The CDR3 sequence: CASSPDLGRNTIYF. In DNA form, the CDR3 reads TGTGCCAGCAGCCCGGACTTAGGGCGAAACACCATATATTTT.

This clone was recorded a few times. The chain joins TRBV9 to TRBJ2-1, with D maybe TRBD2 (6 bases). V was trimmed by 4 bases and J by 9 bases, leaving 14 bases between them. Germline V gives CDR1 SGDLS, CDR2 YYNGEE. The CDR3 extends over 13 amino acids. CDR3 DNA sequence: TGTGCCAGCAGCCGGGGGAGTTCGGGTGAGCAGTTCTTC. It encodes CASSRGSSGEQFF. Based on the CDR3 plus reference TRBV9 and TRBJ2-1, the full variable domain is DSGVTQTPKHLITATGQRVTLRCSPRSGDLSVYWYQQSLDQGLQFLIQYYNGEERAKGNILERFSAQQFPDLHSELNLSSLELGDSALYFCASSRGSSGEQFFGPGTRLTVL.

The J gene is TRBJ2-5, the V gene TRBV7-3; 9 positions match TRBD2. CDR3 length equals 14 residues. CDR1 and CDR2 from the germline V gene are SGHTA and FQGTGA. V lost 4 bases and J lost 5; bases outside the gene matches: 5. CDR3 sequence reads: CASSSGLAYETQYF. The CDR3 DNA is TGTGCCAGCAGCTCCGGACTAGCGTACGAGACCCAGTACTTC.

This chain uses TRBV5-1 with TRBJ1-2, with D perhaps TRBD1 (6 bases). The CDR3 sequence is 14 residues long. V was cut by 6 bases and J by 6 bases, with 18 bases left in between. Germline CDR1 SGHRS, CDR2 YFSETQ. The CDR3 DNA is TGCGCCAGCACCCAACAGGGCGTCAGTGATGGCTACACCTTC. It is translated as CASTQQGVSDGYTF.

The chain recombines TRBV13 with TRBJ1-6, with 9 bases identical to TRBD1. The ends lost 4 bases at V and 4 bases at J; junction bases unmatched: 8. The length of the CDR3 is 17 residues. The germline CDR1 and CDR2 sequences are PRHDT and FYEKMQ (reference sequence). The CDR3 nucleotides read TGTGCCAGCAGCTACGGACAGGGGCGCAGGTATAATTCACCCCTCCACTTT. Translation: CASSYGQGRRYNSPLHF.

CDR3 nucleotide sequence: TGCGCCAGCAGCTCGCGACAGGGGGCGCGTAATGAGCAGTTCTTC. Protein: CASSSRQGARNEQFF. The rearrangement links TRBV5-1 to TRBJ2-1; 10 nucleotides line up with TRBD1. This CDR3 is 15 amino acids long. J was trimmed by 7 bases and V by 3 bases; bases with no gene match: 7. The germline gives CDR1 SGHRS, CDR2 YFSETQ.

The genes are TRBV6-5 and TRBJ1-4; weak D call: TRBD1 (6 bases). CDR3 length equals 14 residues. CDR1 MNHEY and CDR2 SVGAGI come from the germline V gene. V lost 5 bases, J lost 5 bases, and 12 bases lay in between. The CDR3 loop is CASSRQDTNEKLFF. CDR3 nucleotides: TGTGCCAGCAGTAGACAGGACACAAATGAAAAACTGTTTTTT.

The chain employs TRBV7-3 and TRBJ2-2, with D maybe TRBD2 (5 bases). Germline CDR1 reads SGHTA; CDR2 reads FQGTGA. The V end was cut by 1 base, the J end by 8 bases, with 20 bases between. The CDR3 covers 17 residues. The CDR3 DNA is TGTGCCAGCAGCTTAAATCGGGGATCCTTGAGTGCAGGGGAGCTGTTTTTT. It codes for CASSLNRGSLSAGELFF.

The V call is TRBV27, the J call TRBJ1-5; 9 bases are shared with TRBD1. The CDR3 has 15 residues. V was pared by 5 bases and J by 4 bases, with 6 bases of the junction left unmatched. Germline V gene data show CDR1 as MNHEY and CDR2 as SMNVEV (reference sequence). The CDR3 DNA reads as TGTGCCAGCAGTCCGGACAGGGGAGCAAATCAGCCCCAGCATTTT. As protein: CASSPDRGANQPQHF.

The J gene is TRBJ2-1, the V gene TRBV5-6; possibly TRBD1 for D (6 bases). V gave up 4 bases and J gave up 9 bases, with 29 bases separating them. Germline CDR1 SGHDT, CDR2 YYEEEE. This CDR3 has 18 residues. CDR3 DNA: TGTGCCAGCAGCACCGGAATGGCAGGGGTCTTAGGAACTGGTGAGCAGTTCTTC. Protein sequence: CASSTGMAGVLGTGEQFF.

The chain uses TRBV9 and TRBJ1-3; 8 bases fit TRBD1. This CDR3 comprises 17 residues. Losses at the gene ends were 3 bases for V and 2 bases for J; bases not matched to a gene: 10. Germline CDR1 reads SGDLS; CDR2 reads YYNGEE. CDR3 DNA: TGTGCCAGCAGCGCTAGACAGGGGACACTGACTGGAAACACCATATATTTT. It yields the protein CASSARQGTLTGNTIYF. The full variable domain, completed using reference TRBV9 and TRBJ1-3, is DSGVTQTPKHLITATGQRVTLRCSPRSGDLSVYWYQQSLDQGLQFLIQYYNGEERAKGNILERFSAQQFPDLHSELNLSSLELGDSALYFCASSARQGTLTGNTIYFGEGSWLTVV.

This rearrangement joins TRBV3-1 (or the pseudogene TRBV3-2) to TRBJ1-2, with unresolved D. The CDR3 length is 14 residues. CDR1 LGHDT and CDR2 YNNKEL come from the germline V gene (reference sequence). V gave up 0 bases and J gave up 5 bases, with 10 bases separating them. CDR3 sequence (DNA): TGTGCCAGCAGCCAAGATCCGGGAGGGTATGGCTACACCTTC. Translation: CASSQDPGGYGYTF.